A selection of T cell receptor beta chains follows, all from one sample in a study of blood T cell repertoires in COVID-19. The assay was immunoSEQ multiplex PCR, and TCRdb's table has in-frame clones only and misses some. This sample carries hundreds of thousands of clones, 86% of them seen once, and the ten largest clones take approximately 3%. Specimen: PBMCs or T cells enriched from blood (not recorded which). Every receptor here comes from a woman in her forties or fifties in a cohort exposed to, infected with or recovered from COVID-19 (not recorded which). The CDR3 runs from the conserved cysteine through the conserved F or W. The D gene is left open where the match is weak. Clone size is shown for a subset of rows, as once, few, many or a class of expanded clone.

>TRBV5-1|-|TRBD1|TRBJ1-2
CASSPRDSYGYTF
TGCGCCAGCAGCCCGCGGGACAGCTATGGCTACACCTTC
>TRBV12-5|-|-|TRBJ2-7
CASGLVEGLPHEQYF
TGTGCTAGTGGTTTGGTAGAGGGTTTACCTCACGAGCAGTACTTC
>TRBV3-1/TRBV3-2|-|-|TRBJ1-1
CASSQMRAEAFF
TGTGCCAGCAGCCAAATGCGAGCTGAAGCTTTCTTT
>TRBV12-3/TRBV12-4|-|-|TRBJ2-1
CASSLWGDEQFF
TGTGCCAGCAGTTTGTGGGGCGATGAGCAGTTCTTC
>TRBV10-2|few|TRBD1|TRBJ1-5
CASSTGQALPQHF
TGCGCCAGCAGTACGGGACAGGCTTTGCCCCAGCATTTT
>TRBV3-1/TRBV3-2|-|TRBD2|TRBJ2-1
CASSRWRGANEQFF
TGTGCCAGCAGCCGGTGGCGGGGGGCCAATGAGCAGTTCTTC
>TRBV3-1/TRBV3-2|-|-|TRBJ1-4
CASSQRAGWNEKLFF
TGTGCCAGCAGCCAACGCGCAGGCTGGAATGAAAAACTGTTTTTT
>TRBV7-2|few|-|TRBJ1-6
CASSLTRRGQYSPLHF
TGTGCCAGCAGCTTAACTAGACGCGGTCAATATTCACCCCTCCACTTT
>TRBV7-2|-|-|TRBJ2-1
CASSLRGHDSYNEQFF
TGTGCCAGCAGCTTACGAGGGCACGACTCCTACAATGAGCAGTTCTTC
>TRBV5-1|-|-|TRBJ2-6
CASSLGAFDLSGANVLTF
TGCGCCAGCAGCTTGGGGGCCTTTGATCTCTCTGGGGCCAACGTCCTGACTTTC
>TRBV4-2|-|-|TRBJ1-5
CASSQAQGSNQPQHF
TGTGCCAGCAGCCAAGCACAGGGATCAAATCAGCCCCAGCATTTT
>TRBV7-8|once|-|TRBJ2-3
CASSPRWDTQYF
TGTGCCAGCAGCCCGAGGTGGGATACGCAGTATTTT
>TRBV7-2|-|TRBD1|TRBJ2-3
CASSLPAATGGTDTQYF
TGTGCCAGCAGCTTACCAGCCGCGACAGGGGGGACAGATACGCAGTATTTT
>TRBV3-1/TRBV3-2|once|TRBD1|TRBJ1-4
CASSLRTGKNEKLFF
TGTGCCAGCAGCTTACGGACAGGGAAGAATGAAAAACTGTTTTTT
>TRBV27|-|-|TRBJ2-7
CASSFSGTYEQYF
TGTGCCAGCAGTTTTTCAGGAACCTACGAGCAGTACTTC
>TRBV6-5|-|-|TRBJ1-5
CASSLTGNQPQHF
TGTGCCAGCAGTCTGACAGGCAATCAGCCCCAGCATTTT
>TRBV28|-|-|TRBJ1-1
CASSLVLEAEAFF
TGTGCCAGCAGTTTAGTGTTGGAGGCTGAAGCTTTCTTT
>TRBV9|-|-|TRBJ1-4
CASSPRLGEGEEKLFF
TGTGCCAGCAGCCCTCGTTTAGGGGAAGGAGAAGAAAAACTGTTTTTT
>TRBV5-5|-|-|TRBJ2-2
CASSRVGGLTGELFF
TGTGCCAGCAGCAGGGTGGGGGGTCTCACCGGGGAGCTGTTTTTT
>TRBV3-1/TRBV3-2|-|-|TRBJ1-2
CASSQDLTENYGYTF
TGTGCCAGCAGCCAAGATCTAACGGAGAACTATGGCTACACCTTC
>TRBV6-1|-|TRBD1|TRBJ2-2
CASSELGTGRRELFF
TGTGCCAGCAGTGAATTAGGGACAGGGCGTCGGGAGCTGTTTTTT
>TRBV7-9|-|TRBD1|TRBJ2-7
CASSARGFSYEQYF
TGTGCCAGCAGCGCCAGGGGGTTTTCCTACGAGCAGTACTTC
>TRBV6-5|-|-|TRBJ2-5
CATCRDPFGQETQYF
TGTGCCACATGCAGGGATCCCTTCGGCCAAGAGACCCAGTACTTC
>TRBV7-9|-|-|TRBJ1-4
CASSLGWGEPNEKLFF
TGTGCCAGCAGCTTAGGATGGGGGGAACCTAATGAAAAACTGTTTTTT
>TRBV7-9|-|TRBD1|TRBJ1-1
CASSSIRGRTEAFF
TGTGCCAGCAGCTCAATCAGGGGGCGGACTGAAGCTTTCTTT
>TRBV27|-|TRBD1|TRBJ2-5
CASSFRQGKETQYF
TGTGCCAGCAGTTTCAGACAGGGTAAAGAGACCCAGTACTTC
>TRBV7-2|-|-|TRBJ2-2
CASSEMAQASRELFF
TGTGCCAGCAGCGAAATGGCTCAGGCTTCTAGGGAGCTGTTTTTT